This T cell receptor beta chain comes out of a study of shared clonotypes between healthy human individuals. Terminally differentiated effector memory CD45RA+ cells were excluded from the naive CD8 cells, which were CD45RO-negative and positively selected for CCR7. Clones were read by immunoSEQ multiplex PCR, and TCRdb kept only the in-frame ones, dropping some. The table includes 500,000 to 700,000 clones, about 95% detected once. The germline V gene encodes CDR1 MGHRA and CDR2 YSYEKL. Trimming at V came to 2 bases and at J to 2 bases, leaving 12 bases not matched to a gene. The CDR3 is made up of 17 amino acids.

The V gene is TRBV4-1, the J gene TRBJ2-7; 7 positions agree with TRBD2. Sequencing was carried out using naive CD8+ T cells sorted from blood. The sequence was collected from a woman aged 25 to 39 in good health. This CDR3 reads CASSQFWAGAITYEQYF. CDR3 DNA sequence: TGCGCCAGCAGCCAATTCTGGGCGGGAGCGATTACCTACGAGCAGTACTTC.